Shown below are 21 T cell receptor beta chains from a single sample sequenced in a study of shared clonotypes between healthy human individuals (dated by TCRdb to 2020 to 2021). The library was built by means of the immunoSEQ multiplex PCR assay. Drawn from immuneACCESS, this table holds only the in-frame rearrangements with V and J called that TCRdb kept. Clones are partly lost; checked studies trace under half to an unresolved V gene and leave the rest unexplained. Counted in this sample were hundreds of thousands of clones; 90% to 96% of them appeared once. Roughly 0.06% of the sample lies in the top ten. Source material: naive CD4+ T cells sorted from blood. The sample's cell subset or site, from its label and the paper: CD45RA+ positively selected. Receptors were obtained from a woman in her twenties or thirties in good health.

The chain employs TRBV2 and TRBJ2-6, with a possible D match to TRBD2 (6 bases). CDR1 and CDR2 from the germline V gene are SNHLY and FYNNEI. V gave up 8 bases and J gave up 2 bases, with 10 bases separating them. The CDR3 contains 14 residues. CDR3 sequence reads: CASYRRAGANVLTF. The CDR3 bases are TGTGCCAGCTATCGGAGGGCTGGGGCCAACGTCCTGACTTTC.

This clone turned up a few times. V and J are TRBV5-1 and TRBJ2-2; D unclear. The germline gives CDR1 SGHRS, CDR2 YFSETQ. Trimming removed 0 bases from V and 5 bases from J, with 5 bases in between. The CDR3 is 13 amino acids. The CDR3 sequence is CASSLVVTGELFF. The CDR3 nucleotides read TGCGCCAGCAGCTTGGTGGTAACCGGGGAGCTGTTTTTT. Drawing the rest from reference TRBV5-1 and TRBJ2-2, the complete variable domain is KAGVTQTPRYLIKTRGQQVTLSCSPISGHRSVSWYQQTPGQGLQFLFEYFSETQRNKGNFPGRFSGRQFSNSRSEMNVSTLELGDSALYLCASSLVVTGELFFGEGSRLTVL.

This chain uses TRBV4-1 with TRBJ2-4; D unclear. This CDR3 spans 17 amino acids. From germline, CDR1 is MGHRA and CDR2 YSYEKL. V shed 0 bases and J shed 3 bases, with 15 bases lying between them. The CDR3 here is CASSQDQVGWGKNIQYF. The DNA of the CDR3 is TGCGCCAGCAGCCAAGATCAGGTCGGATGGGGCAAAAACATTCAGTACTTC.

This clone was seen once. The rearrangement joins TRBV5-5 to TRBJ2-3; 8 bases are shared with TRBD2. The junction had 5 bases not matched to a gene; V was cut back by 2 bases and J by 0 bases. CDR1 SGHKS and CDR2 YYEKEE come from the germline V gene (reference sequence). This CDR3 comprises 16 residues. This CDR3 reads CASSFELAGSTDTQYF. The CDR3 DNA sequence: TGTGCCAGCAGCTTTGAGTTAGCGGGGAGCACAGATACGCAGTATTTT.

J is TRBJ2-2 and V is TRBV6-6; 8 nucleotides match TRBD1. The CDR3 covers 14 residues. Germline CDR1 MNHNY, CDR2 SVGAGI (reference sequence). With 6 bases clipped from V and 1 base from J, the junction kept 1 base outside the gene matches. This CDR3 reads CASRGTGNTGELFF. CDR3 in DNA: TGTGCCAGCAGGGGGACAGGGAACACCGGGGAGCTGTTTTTT.

J is TRBJ1-5 and V is TRBV2; D gene uncertain. Deletions cut 3 bases from V and 5 bases from J, with 8 bases between. The CDR3 loop spans 13 amino acids. Germline V gene lookup returns CDR1 SNHLY and CDR2 FYNNEI. For the CDR3, the DNA is TGTGCCAGCAGTGACTCGCCAGATCAGCCCCAGCATTTT. Translation: CASSDSPDQPQHF.

V and J are TRBV9 and TRBJ2-1; D assignment may be TRBD1 or TRBD2 (5 bases each). The length of the CDR3 is 16 residues. Germline V gives CDR1 SGDLS, CDR2 YYNGEE. The V end was cut by 0 bases, the J end by 0 bases, with 10 bases between. CDR3 amino acids: CASSVDGASSYNEQFF. Written as DNA, the CDR3 is TGTGCCAGCAGCGTAGACGGGGCCAGCTCCTACAATGAGCAGTTCTTC.

J is TRBJ2-1 and V is TRBV15; TRBD1 matches 8 bases. The CDR3 is made up of 15 amino acids. The V gene end was trimmed by 4 bases and the J gene end by 5 bases; junction bases not matched to a gene: 7. CDR1 LNHNV and CDR2 YYDKDF come from the germline V gene (reference sequence). The chain's CDR3 is CATSTGQGVNNEQFF. The CDR3 coding sequence is TGTGCCACCAGCACTGGACAGGGCGTAAACAATGAGCAGTTCTTC.

The J gene is TRBJ2-2, the V gene TRBV7-2; weak D call: TRBD2 (6 bases). Germline CDR1 is SGHTA and CDR2 is FQGNSA. The CDR3 runs 16 residues. Between the trimmed V and J ends, which lost 0 bases and 5 bases, there was a span of 13 bases. CDR3 sequence reads: CASSLAPLAATGELFF. The CDR3 DNA reads as TGTGCCAGCAGCTTAGCCCCACTAGCTGCGACCGGGGAGCTGTTTTTT. Using reference TRBV7-2 and TRBJ2-2 for the parts outside the CDR3, the full variable domain is GAGVSQSPSNKVTEKGKDVELRCDPISGHTALYWYRQSLGQGLEFLIYFQGNSAPDKSGLPSDRFSAERTGGSVSTLTIQRTQQEDSAVYLCASSLAPLAATGELFFGEGSRLTVL.

V gene TRBV2 combines with J gene TRBJ2-7; no definite D call. CDR1 and CDR2 (germline): SNHLY, FYNNEI. The length of the CDR3 is 13 residues. V gave up 7 bases and J gave up 3 bases, with 13 bases separating them. DNA for the CDR3: TGTGCCAGCAACGCAGGCCCTTACTACGAGCAGTACTTC. This gives the protein CASNAGPYYEQYF.

This clone was found once. The chain uses TRBV19 and TRBJ1-5; D call uncertain. Trimming took 7 bases from V and 6 from J, leaving 10 bases between them. Germline V gene data show CDR1 as LNHDA and CDR2 as SQIVND (reference sequence). The CDR3 contains 12 residues. CDR3 region: CASNDQRQPQHF. The CDR3 DNA is TGTGCCAGTAACGATCAGCGTCAGCCCCAGCATTTT.

The chain employs TRBV28 and TRBJ2-7; a weak D match, TRBD1 (5 bases). Germline values: CDR1 MDHEN, CDR2 SYDVKM. The CDR3 is 13 residues long. Trimming pared 6 bases from V and 4 bases from J, leaving 13 bases between. CDR3 loop: CASRRPGLYEQYF. The CDR3 region has the DNA TGTGCCAGCAGAAGGCCAGGGTTGTACGAGCAGTACTTC.

The chain uses TRBV20-1 and TRBJ2-7; D may match TRBD1 or TRBD2 (5 bases each). Looked up from germline, CDR1 is DFQATT and CDR2 is SNEGSKA (reference sequence). Trimming shortened V by 7 bases and J by 3 bases, and 10 bases separated the two germline ends. The CDR3 extends over 11 amino acids. The CDR3 reads CSGQRVYEQYF. The CDR3, as DNA: TGCAGTGGACAGAGGGTCTACGAGCAGTACTTC.

V and J are TRBV18 and TRBJ2-1; no definite D call. Germline CDR1 KGHSH, CDR2 LQKENI. V was clipped by 3 bases and J by 7 bases, with 13 bases between them. The CDR3 is made up of 14 amino acids. CDR3 coding DNA: TGTGCCAGCTCACCTGCGTCGGAGAAGAATGAGCAGTTCTTC. It is translated as CASSPASEKNEQFF.

This chain uses TRBV13 with TRBJ2-5; possibly TRBD2 for D (5 bases). CDR3 length equals 13 residues. Germline CDR1 is PRHDT and CDR2 is FYEKMQ (reference sequence). Trimming cost V 2 bases and J 11 bases, with 15 bases left between them. The CDR3 nucleotides read TGTGCCAGCAGCTTAACTAGTGGGGTGGAGCAGTACTTC. Its protein is CASSLTSGVEQYF.

The rearrangement links TRBV25-1 to TRBJ2-5, with D unclear. In germline, CDR1 is MGHDK, CDR2 SYGVNS. The CDR3 runs 17 residues. V was shortened by 1 base and J by 5 bases, with 20 bases between the two germline ends. The CDR3 nucleotides read TGTGCCAGCAGTGAATCACCTCCCTTCAATTTAAACGAGACCCAGTACTTC. Encoded protein: CASSESPPFNLNETQYF.

The chain uses TRBV29-1 and TRBJ2-5, with a tentative D call TRBD2 (5 bases). Germline V gene lookup returns CDR1 SQVTM and CDR2 ANQGSEA. The CDR3 is 11 amino acids. V was pared by 5 bases and J by 5 bases, with 9 bases between. CDR3: CSVSGGETQYF. DNA for the CDR3: TGCAGCGTTTCCGGAGGCGAGACCCAGTACTTC.

V gene TRBV7-2 combines with J gene TRBJ1-5; no firm D call. Germline CDR1 is SGHTA and CDR2 is FQGNSA. The CDR3 spans 12 residues. Trimming shortened V by 5 bases and J by 7 bases, and 9 bases separated the two germline ends. CDR3 protein: CASSRGGQPQHF. The CDR3, as DNA: TGTGCCAGCAGCCGCGGCGGCCAGCCCCAGCATTTT.

The chain combines TRBV6-4 with TRBJ1-3; D not certain. The CDR3 totals 14 residues. Germline V gives CDR1 MRHNA, CDR2 SNTAGT. Between the trimmed V and J ends, which lost 6 bases and 4 bases, there was a span of 13 bases. The CDR3 loop reads CASSVTGTGNTIYF. Written as DNA, the CDR3 is TGTGCCAGCAGCGTGACGGGTACAGGAAACACCATATATTTT.

The chain uses TRBV21-1 and TRBJ2-3; the table calls TRBD1, which could not be checked here. TRBV21-1 is designated a pseudogene. This CDR3 is built from 15 residues. The CDR3 DNA sequence: TGTGCCAGCAGCAAAGCTCGGCAGGGGGCGGATGCGCAGTATTTT. Protein product: CASSKARQGADAQYF.

There are a few counts of this clone. The V gene is TRBV7-9, the J gene TRBJ1-2; 7 bases line up with TRBD1. V was clipped by 5 bases and J by 7 bases; unmatched bases: 10. The V gene's germline CDR1 is SEHNR and CDR2 FQNEAQ (reference sequence). The CDR3 contains 14 residues. CDR3 in amino acids: CASSPQGLARGYTF. CDR3 DNA: TGTGCCAGCAGCCCACAGGGGCTGGCACGTGGCTACACCTTC.